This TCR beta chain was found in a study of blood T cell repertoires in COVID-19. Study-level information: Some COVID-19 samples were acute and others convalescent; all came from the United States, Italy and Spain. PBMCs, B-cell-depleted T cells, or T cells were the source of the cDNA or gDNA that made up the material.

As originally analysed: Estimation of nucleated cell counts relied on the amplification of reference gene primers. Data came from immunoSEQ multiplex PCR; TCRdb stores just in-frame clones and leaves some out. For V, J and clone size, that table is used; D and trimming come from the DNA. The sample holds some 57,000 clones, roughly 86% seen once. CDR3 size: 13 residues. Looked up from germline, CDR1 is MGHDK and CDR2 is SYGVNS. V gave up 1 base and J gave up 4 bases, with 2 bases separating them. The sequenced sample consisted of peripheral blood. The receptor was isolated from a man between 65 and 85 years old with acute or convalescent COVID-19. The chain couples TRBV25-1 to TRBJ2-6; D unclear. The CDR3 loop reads CASSESGANVLTF. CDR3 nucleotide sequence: TGTGCCAGCAGTGAATCGGGGGCCAACGTCCTGACTTTC.